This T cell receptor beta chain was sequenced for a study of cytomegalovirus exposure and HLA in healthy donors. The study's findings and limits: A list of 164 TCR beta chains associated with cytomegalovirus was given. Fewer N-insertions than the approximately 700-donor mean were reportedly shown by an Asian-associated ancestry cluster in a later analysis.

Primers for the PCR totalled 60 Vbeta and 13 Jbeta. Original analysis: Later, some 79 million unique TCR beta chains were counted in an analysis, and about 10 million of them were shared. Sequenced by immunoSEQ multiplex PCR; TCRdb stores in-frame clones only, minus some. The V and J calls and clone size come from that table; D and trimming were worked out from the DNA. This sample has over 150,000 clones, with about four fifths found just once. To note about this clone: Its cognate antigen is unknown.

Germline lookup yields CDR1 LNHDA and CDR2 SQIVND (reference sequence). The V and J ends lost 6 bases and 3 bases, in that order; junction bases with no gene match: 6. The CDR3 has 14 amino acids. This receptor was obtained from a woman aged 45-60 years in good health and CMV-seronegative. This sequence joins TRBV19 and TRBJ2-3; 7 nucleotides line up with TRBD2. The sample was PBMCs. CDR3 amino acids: CASSWGGKTDTQYF. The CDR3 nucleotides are TGTGCCAGTAGCTGGGGGGGGAAGACAGATACGCAGTATTTT.